This entry features one TCR beta chain sequence. The protocol was immunoSEQ multiplex PCR, while the TCRdb copy is restricted to in-frame clones and leaves out a portion. The sample consists of approximately 89,000 clones, around nine tenths of them appearing once. This sample was taken from a study of control samples from healthy donors and cancer patients. Germline-derived CDR1 and CDR2 are SNHLY and FYNNEI. This CDR3 has 15 residues. After removal of 6 bases from V and 4 bases from J, the junction contained 7 bases not matched to a gene. This chain uses TRBV2 with TRBJ1-2; 11 bases align to TRBD1. This TCR came from a man in his thirties or forties in good health. Sequencing input: blood. The CDR3 DNA sequence: TGTGCCAGCAGAGACGGGACAGGGGGTCTCTATGGCTACACCTTC. This sequence encodes CASRDGTGGLYGYTF.